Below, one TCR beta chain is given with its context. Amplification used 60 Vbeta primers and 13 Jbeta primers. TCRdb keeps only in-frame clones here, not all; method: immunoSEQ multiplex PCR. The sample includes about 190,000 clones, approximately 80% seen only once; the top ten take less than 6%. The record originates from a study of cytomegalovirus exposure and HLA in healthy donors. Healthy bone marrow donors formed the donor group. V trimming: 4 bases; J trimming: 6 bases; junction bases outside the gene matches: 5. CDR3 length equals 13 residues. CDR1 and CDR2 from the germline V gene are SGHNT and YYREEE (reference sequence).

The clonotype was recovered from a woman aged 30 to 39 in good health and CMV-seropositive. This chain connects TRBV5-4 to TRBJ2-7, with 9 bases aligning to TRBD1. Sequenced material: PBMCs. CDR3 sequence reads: CASSPPGQGEQYF. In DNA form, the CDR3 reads TGTGCCAGCAGCCCCCCGGGACAGGGCGAGCAGTACTTC.